The 30 T cell receptor beta chains below come from one sample, sequenced in a study of T cell responses to AZD1222 COVID-19 vaccine. Clones were sequenced by immunoSEQ multiplex PCR, and TCRdb holds only the in-frame ones, with some missing. The repertoire includes under 120,000 clones, around nine tenths of them detected once, and roughly 2.5% sits in the top ten. Source: peripheral blood, taken 28 days after the second AZD1222 dose. The receptors derive from an adult who received the AZD1222 COVID-19 vaccine.

The CDR3 spells CASSRLQGINTYEQYF. CDR3 bases: TGTGCCAGCAGCCGCCTACAGGGAATTAACACCTACGAGCAGTACTTC. The J gene is TRBJ2-7, the V gene TRBV13, with D tentatively TRBD1 (6 bases). This CDR3 spans 16 amino acids. The germline gives CDR1 PRHDT, CDR2 FYEKMQ (reference sequence). V was shortened by 5 bases and J by 2 bases, with 19 bases between the two germline ends.

The V and J genes are TRBV19 and TRBJ2-5; 9 bases line up with TRBD1. Losses at the gene ends were 4 bases for V and 4 bases for J; bases not matched to a gene: 10. The CDR3 totals 16 residues. Germline CDR1 LNHDA, CDR2 SQIVND (reference sequence). This CDR3 is CASSKGNRGLGETQYF. The DNA for the CDR3 is TGTGCCAGTAGTAAGGGGAACAGGGGGCTAGGAGAGACCCAGTACTTC.

This chain joins TRBV28 and TRBJ2-5, with a weak D call TRBD1 (5 bases). This CDR3 has 11 amino acids. V lost 4 bases and J lost 7, with 7 bases in between. Germline V lookup: CDR1 MDHEN, CDR2 SYDVKM. Here the CDR3 reads CASSSTGTQYF. The CDR3 nucleotides are TGTGCCAGCAGTTCAACAGGGACCCAGTACTTC.

This clone was observed a single time. The chain's CDR3 is CASSFIAGAGEQYF. The DNA of the CDR3 is TGTGCCAGCAGTTTTATCGCAGGGGCGGGCGAGCAGTACTTC. This chain joins TRBV27 and TRBJ2-7; perhaps TRBD1 as D (6 bases). The CDR3 sequence is 14 residues long. V gave up 3 bases and J gave up 6 bases, with 15 bases separating them. The germline V gene encodes CDR1 MNHEY and CDR2 SMNVEV (reference sequence).

This chain joins TRBV19 and TRBJ1-1; tentative D call: TRBD1 (5 bases). Trimming took 3 bases from V and 0 from J, leaving 8 bases between them. Looked up from germline, CDR1 is LNHDA and CDR2 is SQIVND (reference sequence). The CDR3 is made up of 14 amino acids. CDR3 sequence: CASSITGLNTEAFF. CDR3 bases: TGTGCCAGTAGTATTACAGGCCTGAACACTGAAGCTTTCTTT.

The chain links TRBV27 to TRBJ2-5; 13 positions match TRBD2. This CDR3 is built from 16 residues. With V trimmed by 3 bases and J by 1 base, 2 bases remained unmatched. Germline V CDR1 and CDR2: MNHEY, SMNVEV (reference sequence). The CDR3 DNA sequence: TGTGCCAGCAGTTTCGGACTAGCGGGAGTCCAAGAGACCCAGTACTTC. This encodes CASSFGLAGVQETQYF.

The chain carries TRBV2 and TRBJ1-2; D is ambiguous. Germline lookup yields CDR1 SNHLY and CDR2 FYNNEI. The CDR3 length is 13 residues. V dropped 3 bases and J dropped 7 bases, with 12 bases sitting between them. CDR3 DNA: TGTGCCAGCAGTGATAAGGGCCAGTTTGGCTACACCTTC. Protein product: CASSDKGQFGYTF.

This sequence joins TRBV18 and TRBJ2-3; D possibly uses TRBD1 or TRBD2 (5 bases each). The CDR3 runs 14 residues. V lost 3 bases and J lost 5, with 12 bases in between. Germline V gene data show CDR1 as KGHSH and CDR2 as LQKENI. The chain's CDR3 is CASSPEGPRDTQYF. The CDR3, as DNA: TGTGCCAGCTCACCCGAGGGGCCCAGAGATACGCAGTATTTT.

The J gene is TRBJ1-5, the V gene TRBV6-5, with 9 bases lining up with TRBD1. Germline CDR1 and CDR2: MNHEY and SVGAGI. The CDR3 has 14 amino acids. V dropped 6 bases and J dropped 6; count of bases not matched to a gene: 6. DNA for the CDR3: TGTGCCAGCAGATCGGGACAGGGATCTCAGCCCCAGCATTTT. It yields the protein CASRSGQGSQPQHF.

The chain's CDR3 is CASSLWGQGFGSQPQHF. The DNA for the CDR3 is TGTGCCAGCAGTTTATGGGGACAGGGGTTCGGGAGTCAGCCCCAGCATTTT. The chain uses TRBV28 and TRBJ1-5, with 10 positions matching TRBD1. The germline gives CDR1 MDHEN, CDR2 SYDVKM. CDR3 size: 17 residues. V was clipped by 0 bases and J by 6 bases; unmatched bases: 8.

V gene TRBV5-1 combines with J gene TRBJ2-1, with 7 bases identical to TRBD2. From germline, CDR1 is SGHRS and CDR2 YFSETQ. The trim removed 4 bases at V and 7 bases at J, leaving 5 bases unmatched. The length of the CDR3 is 13 residues. The CDR3 is CASSLGLLNEQFF. The CDR3 region has the DNA TGCGCCAGCAGCCTGGGACTATTAAATGAGCAGTTCTTC.

This chain connects TRBV28 to TRBJ1-2; 7 bases agree with TRBD1. Looked up from germline, CDR1 is MDHEN and CDR2 is SYDVKM. V was pared by 0 bases and J by 7 bases, with 5 bases of the junction left unmatched. CDR3 size: 14 residues. CDR3 bases: TGTGCCAGCAGTTTATGGTCAGGGGGGGGTGGCTACACCTTC. Encoded protein: CASSLWSGGGGYTF.

The chain is built from TRBV3-1 (or the pseudogene TRBV3-2) and TRBJ1-1; no clear D. V dropped 1 base and J dropped 8 bases, with 8 bases sitting between them. This CDR3 is 12 amino acids long. Germline V gene data show CDR1 as LGHDT and CDR2 as YNNKEL (reference sequence). The CDR3 sequence: CASSQARDEAFF. CDR3 coding DNA: TGTGCCAGCAGCCAAGCTAGAGACGAAGCTTTCTTT.

V usage is TRBV2 and J usage is TRBJ2-7, with D unclear. From germline, CDR1 is SNHLY and CDR2 FYNNEI. V was shortened by 4 bases and J by 12 bases, with 10 bases between the two germline ends. CDR3 size: 10 residues. Here the CDR3 reads CASSVKTLYF. The CDR3, as DNA: TGTGCCAGCAGTGTTAAAACTCTGTACTTC.

Written as DNA, the CDR3 is TGTGCCAGCAACGGCGGGGAGAACCCCAATGAGCAGTTCTTC. Translating gives CASNGGENPNEQFF. V is TRBV28 and J is TRBJ2-1, with D maybe TRBD2 (6 bases). The CDR3 covers 14 residues. Germline V gene data show CDR1 as MDHEN and CDR2 as SYDVKM. V gave up 7 bases and J gave up 6 bases, with 16 bases separating them.

V is TRBV6-6 and J is TRBJ2-7; D gene uncertain. There are 14 residues in the CDR3. Germline-derived CDR1 and CDR2 are MNHNY and SVGAGI (reference sequence). V was pared by 5 bases and J by 1 base, with 12 bases between. CDR3 sequence (DNA): TGTGCCAGCAGTCTGGTGGGCGGTTCCTACGAGCAGTACTTC. It translates to CASSLVGGSYEQYF.

This clone was detected once. The chain couples TRBV29-1 to TRBJ2-1; D is unclear. There are 15 residues in the CDR3. Trimming cost V 5 bases and J 4 bases, with 18 bases left between them. The germline gives CDR1 SQVTM, CDR2 ANQGSEA. CDR3 bases: TGCAGCGTTTATCTAACTGGTGGAACGTACAATGAGCAGTTCTTC. Amino acid sequence: CSVYLTGGTYNEQFF.

V is TRBV25-1 and J is TRBJ1-2; 12 bases match TRBD1. The junction had 4 bases not matched to a gene; V was cut back by 4 bases and J by 4 bases. Germline V gene sequence: CDR1 MGHDK, CDR2 SYGVNS. This CDR3 has 15 amino acids. The CDR3 DNA follows: TGTGCCAGCAGTGTGCCGGGACAGGGGGCCTATGGCTACACCTTC. Encoded protein: CASSVPGQGAYGYTF.

This chain links TRBV6-2 or TRBV6-3 with TRBJ1-1; D is ambiguous. The germline gives CDR1 MNHEY, CDR2 SVGEGT. The CDR3 covers 13 residues. Trimming took off 3 bases at V and 0 bases at J, with 5 bases between the two ends. CDR3 amino acids: CASSYEVNTEAFF. CDR3 sequence (DNA): TGTGCCAGCAGTTATGAGGTGAACACTGAAGCTTTCTTT.

J is TRBJ1-3 and V is TRBV3-1 (or the pseudogene TRBV3-2); D is undetermined. V was trimmed by 1 base and J by 0 bases, leaving 10 bases between them. CDR3 length: 16 amino acids. The germline V gene has CDR1 LGHDT and CDR2 YNNKEL (reference sequence). CDR3 protein: CASSQVARFSGNTIYF. Written as DNA, the CDR3 is TGTGCCAGCAGCCAAGTGGCGCGGTTCTCTGGAAACACCATATATTTT.

Details on this clone: At the DNA level, this CDR3 is encoded by other sequences in the same sample as well. The CDR3 coding sequence is TGTGCCAGCAGCCAAGCCACAGGGAACACTGAAGCTTTCTTT. Translation: CASSQATGNTEAFF. The rearrangement links TRBV3-1 (or the pseudogene TRBV3-2) to TRBJ1-1, with D possibly being TRBD1 (5 bases). This CDR3 comprises 14 residues. The V end was cut by 1 base, the J end by 1 base, with 7 bases between. Germline V CDR1 and CDR2: LGHDT, YNNKEL (reference sequence).

The V gene is TRBV5-5, the J gene TRBJ2-1, with D unclear. Trimming stripped 0 bases from V and 7 bases from J, with 8 bases between. CDR3 length: 13 amino acids. From germline, CDR1 is SGHKS and CDR2 YYEKEE (reference sequence). The CDR3 region has the DNA TGTGCCAGCAGCTTGGGTCTGAGAAATGAGCAGTTCTTC. Translated: CASSLGLRNEQFF.

The V call is TRBV19, the J call TRBJ1-2, with TRBD1 matching over 10 bases. CDR1 and CDR2 (germline): LNHDA, SQIVND (reference sequence). The junction had 11 bases not matched to a gene; V was cut back by 4 bases and J by 3 bases. The CDR3 contains 17 residues. The CDR3 sequence: CASSNKPGQGRYYGYTF. CDR3 coding DNA: TGTGCCAGTAGTAACAAACCGGGACAGGGGAGGTACTATGGCTACACCTTC.

This clone occurred once. V gene TRBV14 combines with J gene TRBJ2-1; 9 bases agree with TRBD2. Losses at the gene ends were 4 bases for V and 5 bases for J; bases not matched to a gene: 9. Germline values: CDR1 SGHDN, CDR2 FVKESK. The CDR3 contains 16 residues. The CDR3 bases are TGTGCCAGCAGCCGCAGACTAGCGGTTAAAAACAATGAGCAGTTCTTC. The encoded protein is CASSRRLAVKNNEQFF.

This clone has just one count. The J gene is TRBJ2-5, the V gene TRBV5-8; maybe TRBD1 (5 bases). V was clipped by 0 bases and J by 2 bases, with 8 bases between them. The length of the CDR3 is 14 residues. Germline V gene data show CDR1 as SGHTS and CDR2 as YDEGEE. Here the CDR3 DNA reads TGTGCCAGCAGCTTGGAGGACAAACAAGAGACCCAGTACTTC. It encodes CASSLEDKQETQYF. Full variable domain (missing parts from reference TRBV5-8 and TRBJ2-5): EAGVTQSPTHLIKTRGQQATLRCSPISGHTSVYWYQQALGLGLQFLLWYDEGEERNRGNFPPRFSGRQFPNYSSELNVNALELEDSALYLCASSLEDKQETQYFGPGTRLLVL.

The J gene is TRBJ1-5, the V gene TRBV19; D not certain. Germline V gene data show CDR1 as LNHDA and CDR2 as SQIVND (reference sequence). This CDR3 is built from 13 residues. V was pared by 1 base and J by 7 bases, with 8 bases between. DNA for the CDR3: TGTGCCAGTAGTATAGGCGGGATGCAGCCCCAGCATTTT. Translation gives CASSIGGMQPQHF. Looking up the rest from reference TRBV19 and TRBJ1-5 gives the full variable domain: DGGITQSPKYLFRKEGQNVTLSCEQNLNHDAMYWYRQDPGQGLRLIYYSQIVNDFQKGDIAEGYSVSREKKESFPLTVTSAQKNPTAFYLCASSIGGMQPQHFGDGTRLSIL.

This chain joins TRBV4-2 and TRBJ1-1; D might be TRBD1 (6 bases). V was trimmed by 3 bases and J by 3 bases, leaving 11 bases between them. CDR3 length: 14 amino acids. Germline assignment: CDR1 LGHNA and CDR2 YNFKEQ. CDR3 protein: CASSQAGAHTEAFF. Here the CDR3 DNA reads TGTGCCAGCAGCCAGGCAGGGGCCCACACTGAAGCTTTCTTT.

The genes are TRBV7-8 and TRBJ2-7; 7 bases fit TRBD1. Unmatched junction bases numbered 8, after V lost 3 bases and J lost 0 bases. The CDR3 runs to 16 residues. The V gene's germline CDR1 is SGHVS and CDR2 FQNEAQ. The CDR3 DNA follows: TGTGCCAGCAGCTTGGTCCGGTCAGGGGGCTCCTACGAGCAGTACTTC. Translated, it gives CASSLVRSGGSYEQYF.

V is TRBV9 and J is TRBJ2-7; perhaps TRBD1 as D (5 bases). CDR1 SGDLS and CDR2 YYNGEE come from the germline V gene. V lost 1 base, J lost 2 bases, and 10 bases lay in between. The CDR3 covers 14 residues. The CDR3 DNA reads as TGTGCCAGCAGCGTAAGAGACAGTCCCTACGAGCAGTACTTC. This codes for CASSVRDSPYEQYF.

The chain recombines TRBV27 with TRBJ2-1, with D possibly TRBD1 on 5 matching bases. The CDR3 extends over 11 amino acids. V was clipped by 3 bases and J by 9 bases, with 6 bases between them. CDR1 is MNHEY and CDR2 is SMNVEV in the germline V gene (reference sequence). The CDR3 loop is CASSFGAEQFF. The CDR3 DNA follows: TGTGCCAGCAGTTTTGGGGCTGAGCAGTTCTTC.